The 15 T cell receptor beta chains in this list originate from one sample, sequenced in a study of blood T cell repertoires in COVID-19 (TCRdb year 2020). Library prep was done by the immunoSEQ multiplex PCR assay. TCRdb holds this immuneACCESS table with in-frame rearrangements only. Some clones are missing; in checked studies, unresolved V genes explain under half, and the rest has no known cause. In all, the sample holds about 170,000 clones, and around 93% of those were seen once. The ten largest make up roughly 5% of the sample. Sequenced: peripheral blood. Every receptor here comes from a woman between 50 and 59 years old with acute or convalescent COVID-19.

The chain employs TRBV29-1 and TRBJ1-1; D is perhaps TRBD1 (5 bases). This CDR3 has 11 amino acids. Trimming shortened V by 4 bases and J by 7 bases, and 10 bases separated the two germline ends. Germline CDR1 SQVTM, CDR2 ANQGSEA. In DNA, the CDR3 is TGCAGCGTTGGGGAGGACATTGAAGCTTTCTTT. Translating it yields CSVGEDIEAFF.

The chain recombines TRBV24-1 with TRBJ2-2; maybe TRBD1 (6 bases). CDR3 length: 16 amino acids. With 4 bases removed from V and 0 bases from J, the gap between germline ends came to 11 bases. The germline V gene has CDR1 KGHDR and CDR2 SFDVKD. The CDR3 sequence: CATSESRTANTGELFF. Here the CDR3 DNA reads TGTGCCACCAGTGAATCCCGGACAGCGAACACCGGGGAGCTGTTTTTT.

This chain joins TRBV2 and TRBJ1-2, with D unclear. The CDR3 sequence is 13 residues long. Germline CDR1 reads SNHLY; CDR2 reads FYNNEI. Trimming took off 8 bases at V and 0 bases at J, with 10 bases between the two ends. CDR3 coding DNA: TGTGCCAGCTCCTTCCTAGCTAACTATGGCTACACCTTC. Amino acid sequence: CASSFLANYGYTF.

The chain has TRBV15 and TRBJ1-2, with D possibly TRBD1 on 6 matching bases. The V end was cut by 1 base, the J end by 4 bases, with 16 bases between. This CDR3 is built from 16 residues. Germline V gene sequence: CDR1 LNHNV, CDR2 YYDKDF (reference sequence). The CDR3 DNA reads as TGTGCCACCAGCAGAGCTTCAGGGGACCCGTCCTATGGCTACACCTTC. The encoded protein is CATSRASGDPSYGYTF.

The chain is built from TRBV30 and TRBJ2-3; 10 bases line up with TRBD2. The CDR3 consists of 14 residues. Unmatched junction bases numbered 11, after V lost 2 bases and J lost 12 bases. Germline V gives CDR1 GTSNPN, CDR2 SVGIG (reference sequence). The CDR3 reads CAWSHQNSGRLQYF. DNA of the CDR3: TGTGCCTGGAGTCATCAGAATAGCGGGAGGCTTCAGTATTTT.

The chain links TRBV5-4 to TRBJ2-5, with D possibly being TRBD1 (6 bases). Trimming shortened V by 3 bases and J by 5 bases, and 17 bases separated the two germline ends. Germline V lookup: CDR1 SGHNT, CDR2 YYREEE (reference sequence). This CDR3 has 15 amino acids. The CDR3 DNA sequence: TGTGCCAGCAGCTCGCCAGGGGCCCAGGTGGAGACCCAGTACTTC. As protein: CASSSPGAQVETQYF.

The chain recombines TRBV28 with TRBJ2-5; maybe TRBD2 (5 bases). Per germline, CDR1 MDHEN and CDR2 SYDVKM. This CDR3 is 15 amino acids long. V was clipped by 7 bases and J by 1 base, with 16 bases between them. The CDR3 bases are TGTGCCAGCACTTCTTGGGGTCGGGGCCAAGAGACCCAGTACTTC. Translating it yields CASTSWGRGQETQYF. Full variable domain (missing parts from reference TRBV28 and TRBJ2-5): DVKVTQSSRYLVKRTGEKVFLECVQDMDHENMFWYRQDPGLGLRLIYFSYDVKMKEKGDIPEGYSVSREKKERFSLILESASTNQTSMYLCASTSWGRGQETQYFGPGTRLLVL.

V and J are TRBV28 and TRBJ1-4; no clear D gene. V was trimmed by 5 bases and J by 8 bases, leaving 9 bases between them. The CDR3 runs to 12 residues. Germline V CDR1 and CDR2: MDHEN, SYDVKM. CDR3 protein: CASSLPGEKLFF. For the CDR3, the DNA is TGTGCCAGCAGTCTACCGGGAGAAAAACTGTTTTTT.

The DNA for the CDR3 is TGTGCCAGCAGCAGTGGACAGGGTTCCTACAATGAGCAGTTCTTC. This encodes CASSSGQGSYNEQFF. The V and J genes are TRBV27 and TRBJ2-1; TRBD1 matches 8 bases. After removal of 6 bases from V and 1 base from J, the junction contained 5 bases not matched to a gene. CDR3 length equals 15 residues. The germline CDR1 and CDR2 sequences are MNHEY and SMNVEV (reference sequence).

The V gene is TRBV5-4, the J gene TRBJ1-2; tentatively, D is TRBD1 (6 bases). Trimming shortened V by 0 bases and J by 7 bases, and 19 bases separated the two germline ends. The CDR3 has 16 amino acids. Germline V CDR1 and CDR2: SGHNT, YYREEE (reference sequence). CDR3 sequence reads: CASSLADRRPNAGYTF. CDR3 bases: TGTGCCAGCAGCTTGGCGGACAGACGTCCGAATGCTGGCTACACCTTC. Looking up the rest from reference TRBV5-4 and TRBJ1-2 gives the full variable domain: ETGVTQSPTHLIKTRGQQVTLRCSSQSGHNTVSWYQQALGQGPQFIFQYYREEENGRGNFPPRFSGLQFPNYSSELNVNALELDDSALYLCASSLADRRPNAGYTFGSGTRLTVV.

V usage is TRBV6-6 and J usage is TRBJ1-2, with a weak D call TRBD1 (5 bases). Germline assignment: CDR1 MNHNY and CDR2 SVGAGI (reference sequence). This CDR3 spans 11 amino acids. Trimming cost V 5 bases and J 8 bases, with 9 bases left between them. CDR3 protein: CASSGGNGYTF. In nucleotides, the CDR3 is TGTGCCAGCAGTGGGGGGAACGGCTACACCTTC.

This clone was detected once. The chain recombines TRBV9 with TRBJ2-1; 12 bases agree with TRBD2. The trim removed 0 bases at V and 8 bases at J, leaving 6 bases unmatched. From germline, CDR1 is SGDLS and CDR2 YYNGEE. The CDR3 contains 16 residues. This chain's CDR3 is CASSVASTSGGHEQFF. CDR3 sequence (DNA): TGTGCCAGCAGCGTAGCAAGCACTAGCGGGGGGCATGAGCAGTTCTTC.

This clone was counted once. The V and J genes are TRBV28 and TRBJ2-1; D gene ambiguous. The germline V gene has CDR1 MDHEN and CDR2 SYDVKM. V lost 7 bases and J 6 bases, leaving 16 bases between the germline ends. The length of the CDR3 is 14 residues. Here the CDR3 reads CASIHSFEANEQFF. Written as DNA, the CDR3 is TGTGCCAGCATACATAGTTTTGAGGCCAATGAGCAGTTCTTC.

This sequence joins TRBV28 and TRBJ1-2, with D unclear. The CDR3 sequence is 12 residues long. Germline V CDR1 and CDR2: MDHEN, SYDVKM. V lost 1 base and J 4 bases, leaving 4 bases between the germline ends. This CDR3 is CASSLYIYGYTF. CDR3 in DNA: TGTGCCAGCAGTTTATACATCTATGGCTACACCTTC.

The V gene is TRBV6-5, the J gene TRBJ1-1, with TRBD1 matching 7 bases. The CDR3 loop spans 14 amino acids. The germline gives CDR1 MNHEY, CDR2 SVGAGI. Losses at the gene ends were 8 bases for V and 5 bases for J; bases not matched to a gene: 11. CDR3 amino acids: CASLDRVGITEAFF. CDR3 bases: TGTGCCAGCTTAGACAGGGTCGGGATAACTGAAGCTTTCTTT.